One and the same sample provided the 6 T cell receptor beta chains below, sequenced in a study of radiation and T cells in renal cell carcinoma. Assay used: immunoSEQ multiplex PCR; TCRdb lists only in-frame clones, some missing. The sample lists 100,000 or so clones, around nine tenths occurring once. Time point defined: baseline pretreatment blood. Treatment of the sample: 15 Gy SBRT to primary tumor, nephrectomy 4 weeks later. The input for sequencing was blood, taken from a patient whose treatment included radiotherapy and nephrectomy. The receptors shown here come from a man over 45 with renal cell carcinoma.

The chain has TRBV9 and TRBJ2-2; 10 nucleotides align to TRBD2. CDR3 length: 16 residues. In germline, CDR1 is SGDLS, CDR2 YYNGEE. V lost 0 bases and J lost 6; bases outside the gene matches: 5. DNA for the CDR3: TGTGCCAGCAGCGTAGTGGCTAGCGGGAGTGCCGGGGAGCTGTTTTTT. This sequence encodes CASSVVASGSAGELFF.

This chain connects TRBV5-4 to TRBJ1-2; TRBD1 aligns across 9 bases. J gave up 7 bases and V 2 bases, and 6 bases lay outside the gene matches. The CDR3 has 14 amino acids. The germline V gene has CDR1 SGHNT and CDR2 YYREEE (reference sequence). The CDR3 bases are TGTGCCAGCAGCTTACAGGGGGCGAATTCTGGCTACACCTTC. This encodes CASSLQGANSGYTF.

The V gene is TRBV10-2, the J gene TRBJ1-3; D is unclear. CDR3 length: 16 residues. Germline V gene data show CDR1 as WSHSY and CDR2 as SAAADI. Trimming shortened V by 0 bases and J by 2 bases, and 11 bases separated the two germline ends. The CDR3 sequence is CASSESAVPTGNTIYF. The CDR3, as DNA: TGCGCCAGCAGTGAGTCAGCGGTTCCTACTGGAAACACCATATATTTT.

This chain joins TRBV9 and TRBJ2-7; D perhaps matches TRBD1 (5 bases). The germline V gene has CDR1 SGDLS and CDR2 YYNGEE. The CDR3 covers 12 residues. The V and J ends lost 4 bases and 3 bases respectively, with 8 bases between them. The CDR3 region is CASSRDSYEQYF. As DNA, the CDR3 is TGTGCCAGCAGCCGAGACAGCTACGAGCAGTACTTC.

This clone rates as medium-sized. The V and J genes are TRBV19 and TRBJ1-2; the D gene is possibly TRBD1 (5 bases). The CDR3 is made up of 14 amino acids. Trimming stripped 0 bases from V and 8 bases from J, with 13 bases between. CDR1 is LNHDA and CDR2 is SQIVND in the germline V gene (reference sequence). CDR3 DNA: TGTGCCAGTAGTATAGATGGGGCAGGCTTGGGCTACACCTTC. The encoded protein is CASSIDGAGLGYTF.

The chain links TRBV6-1 to TRBJ1-4; D might be TRBD1 (5 bases). V was trimmed by 2 bases and J by 5 bases, leaving 12 bases between them. The CDR3 spans 15 residues. Germline lookup yields CDR1 MNHNS and CDR2 SASEGT. The DNA of the CDR3 is TGTGCCAGCAGTGAAAGACAGCGGTGGAATGAAAAACTGTTTTTT. This encodes CASSERQRWNEKLFF.